One and the same sample provided the 28 T cell receptor beta chains below, sequenced in a study of blood T cell repertoires in COVID-19 (dated by TCRdb to 2018 to 2021). The library was built by means of the immunoSEQ multiplex PCR assay. TCRdb carries this immuneACCESS record with in-frame sequences only. Its versions omit some clonotypes, under half of them owing to an unresolved V gene in the studies checked, with the rest unexplained. The sample records approximately 210,000 clones, 80% to 90% of which are singletons. The ten largest clones capture approximately 8.2% of the sample. The sample consisted of PBMCs or T cells enriched from blood (not recorded which). Receptor source: a woman aged 18 to 35 who had recovered from COVID-19.

This clone was seen a few times. CDR3 amino acids: CASAAIYTEAFF. The CDR3 nucleotides read TGTGCCAGCGCGGCCATTTACACTGAAGCTTTCTTT. The chain couples TRBV28 to TRBJ1-1; D not resolved. V shed 8 bases and J shed 3 bases, with 10 bases lying between them. Germline loops: CDR1 MDHEN, CDR2 SYDVKM. This CDR3 has 12 residues.

This clone was counted only a few times. The chain has TRBV18 and TRBJ1-4; D possibly corresponds to TRBD1 (5 bases). This CDR3 region has 15 residues. Trimming shortened V by 6 bases and J by 0 bases, and 11 bases separated the two germline ends. Per the germline V gene, CDR1 is KGHSH and CDR2 is LQKENI. CDR3 sequence (DNA): TGTGCCAGCTCGCTAGACAGATCAACTAATGAAAAACTGTTTTTT. Translating it yields CASSLDRSTNEKLFF.

J is TRBJ1-1 and V is TRBV7-9; 7 nucleotides match TRBD1. CDR3 length equals 12 residues. V lost 5 bases, J lost 7 bases, and 4 bases stayed unmatched. Per the germline V gene, CDR1 is SEHNR and CDR2 is FQNEAQ (reference sequence). CDR3 coding DNA: TGTGCCAGCAGCCCCACAGGGGATGAAGCTTTCTTT. Its translation: CASSPTGDEAFF.

This sequence joins TRBV28 and TRBJ1-5; 7 nucleotides match TRBD1. The CDR3 sequence is 19 residues long. Per the germline V gene, CDR1 is MDHEN and CDR2 is SYDVKM. Trimming removed 4 bases from V and 0 bases from J; junction bases left unmatched: 15. As DNA, the CDR3 is TGTGCCAGCAGTTCCCTCATCCTGACAGGGAGATATAGCAATCAGCCCCAGCATTTT. This codes for CASSSLILTGRYSNQPQHF.

This clone was observed once. The chain links TRBV4-2 to TRBJ2-1; possible D gene TRBD2, 6 bases. In germline, CDR1 is LGHNA, CDR2 YNFKEQ. The V end was cut by 1 base, the J end by 0 bases, with 13 bases between. This CDR3 spans 17 amino acids. The CDR3 DNA reads TGTGCCAGCAGCCAAGGCCCTCGGGGGAGCTCCTACAATGAGCAGTTCTTC. Protein: CASSQGPRGSSYNEQFF.

The rearrangement joins TRBV11-2 to TRBJ1-6, with D possibly TRBD1 on 6 matching bases. Germline V gene lookup returns CDR1 SGHAT and CDR2 FQNNGV. CDR3 length equals 15 residues. Trimming left V 1 base short and J 7 bases short, with 11 bases between. CDR3 bases: TGTGCCAGCAGCTTAGTGATACAGGGCAATTCACCCCTCCACTTT. It is translated as CASSLVIQGNSPLHF.

The chain employs TRBV18 and TRBJ2-5; 10 positions match TRBD1. Germline trimming cut 6 bases from V and 1 base from J; bases unmatched to any gene: 11. CDR3 length: 17 residues. The germline V gene encodes CDR1 KGHSH and CDR2 LQKENI. CDR3 DNA: TGTGCCAGCTCTCCCACACGCCGGGACAGGGGCCAAGAGACCCAGTACTTC. Encoded protein: CASSPTRRDRGQETQYF.

The genes are TRBV5-1 and TRBJ1-2; D unresolved. Germline V gene lookup returns CDR1 SGHRS and CDR2 YFSETQ. Trimming removed 2 bases from V and 6 bases from J, with 11 bases in between. The CDR3 covers 13 residues. CDR3 region: CASSFGEPHGYTF. CDR3 nucleotide sequence: TGCGCCAGCAGCTTCGGGGAGCCTCATGGCTACACCTTC.

V and J are TRBV9 and TRBJ1-5; D is undetermined. This CDR3 contains 14 residues. Germline V gene lookup returns CDR1 SGDLS and CDR2 YYNGEE. Between the trimmed V and J ends, which lost 0 bases and 2 bases, there was a span of 6 bases. The CDR3 nucleotides read TGTGCCAGCAGCGTAGTTCCTGGCAATCAGCCCCAGCATTTT. Residues: CASSVVPGNQPQHF.

The J gene is TRBJ1-2, the V gene TRBV5-4; 8 nucleotides agree with TRBD1. Trimming cost V 5 bases and J 0 bases; bases outside gene matches: 6. The germline V gene encodes CDR1 SGHNT and CDR2 YYREEE (reference sequence). The CDR3 length is 15 residues. The CDR3 loop reads CASSSRDRSNYGYTF. CDR3 DNA sequence: TGTGCCAGCAGTAGCCGGGACAGGTCTAACTATGGCTACACCTTC.

This clone was seen just once. The gene calls are TRBV9 and TRBJ2-1; 7 bases map to TRBD1. This CDR3 is built from 16 residues. Germline V CDR1 and CDR2: SGDLS, YYNGEE. J gave up 5 bases and V 4 bases, and 12 bases lay outside the gene matches. The CDR3 here is CASSPRGDRADNEQFF. DNA of the CDR3: TGTGCCAGCAGCCCCCGGGGTGACAGGGCGGACAATGAGCAGTTCTTC.

This chain connects TRBV19 to TRBJ2-1; 11 nucleotides align to TRBD2. CDR3 length: 17 amino acids. V lost 1 base to trimming and J lost 2 bases; unmatched junction nucleotides: 4. Germline lookup yields CDR1 LNHDA and CDR2 SQIVND (reference sequence). This CDR3 is CASSIVLAGGPYNEQFF. CDR3 sequence (DNA): TGTGCCAGTAGTATAGTTCTAGCGGGGGGCCCCTACAATGAGCAGTTCTTC.

The CDR3 sequence: CASSFRVGGNTGELFF. DNA for the CDR3: TGTGCCAGCAGCTTCAGGGTCGGGGGGAACACCGGGGAGCTGTTTTTT. This sequence joins TRBV7-3 and TRBJ2-2; D is perhaps TRBD2 (6 bases). V was cut by 3 bases and J by 1 base, with 12 bases left in between. CDR1 and CDR2 from the germline V gene are SGHTA and FQGTGA. This CDR3 comprises 16 residues.

The V and J genes are TRBV29-1 and TRBJ2-1; D possibly corresponds to TRBD2 (7 bases). Trimming took off 5 bases at V and 10 bases at J, with 18 bases between the two ends. The CDR3 runs 13 residues. Germline V gene data show CDR1 as SQVTM and CDR2 as ANQGSEA. The CDR3 spells CSVRGGHTNEQFF. The CDR3 nucleotides read TGCAGCGTTCGCGGGGGCCATACAAACGAGCAGTTCTTC.

This clone was seen just once. The rearrangement joins TRBV5-6 to TRBJ2-7; D is undetermined. The CDR3 is 13 residues long. Germline V CDR1 and CDR2: SGHDT, YYEEEE. With 1 base removed from V and 4 bases from J, the gap between germline ends came to 9 bases. The CDR3 DNA reads TGTGCCAGCAGCTTGCCCCCCCGTTACGAGCAGTACTTC. Translating it yields CASSLPPRYEQYF. The whole variable domain, filled in from reference TRBV5-6 and TRBJ2-7, reads DAGVTQSPTHLIKTRGQQVTLRCSPKSGHDTVSWYQQALGQGPQFIFQYYEEEERQRGNFPDRFSGHQFPNYSSELNVNALLLGDSALYLCASSLPPRYEQYFGPGTRLTVT.

The rearrangement uses TRBV5-6 and TRBJ2-1; D might be TRBD1 (5 bases). Germline CDR1 and CDR2: SGHDT and YYEEEE. The CDR3 extends over 14 amino acids. V lost 1 base to trimming and J lost 3 bases, with 8 bases between them. CDR3 sequence reads: CASSLRQIYNEQFF. CDR3 sequence (DNA): TGTGCCAGCAGCTTGAGACAGATCTACAATGAGCAGTTCTTC.

The sample holds a few counts of this clone. The chain uses TRBV12-3 or TRBV12-4 and TRBJ1-2; D is undetermined. The CDR3 runs 11 residues. Between the trimmed V and J ends, which lost 6 bases and 2 bases, there was a span of 4 bases. CDR3 protein: CASSQNYGYTF. The DNA of the CDR3 is TGTGCCAGCAGCCAAAACTATGGCTACACCTTC.

The chain is built from TRBV28 and TRBJ2-7; 8 nucleotides line up with TRBD1. The germline CDR1 and CDR2 sequences are MDHEN and SYDVKM. The ends lost 2 bases at V and 1 base at J; junction bases unmatched: 7. This CDR3 is built from 16 residues. CDR3 sequence (DNA): TGTGCCAGCAGTTTACCCCCGGGACAGGCATCCTACGAGCAGTACTTC. It codes for CASSLPPGQASYEQYF.

The rearrangement joins TRBV19 to TRBJ1-5; no definite D call. Between the trimmed V and J ends, which lost 5 bases and 3 bases, there was a span of 14 bases. Germline assignment: CDR1 LNHDA and CDR2 SQIVND (reference sequence). CDR3 length: 15 amino acids. The DNA of the CDR3 is TGTGCCAGTAGTCCTCGGGCGGGCCCCAATCAGCCCCAGCATTTT. Its protein product is CASSPRAGPNQPQHF.

This clone was seen a single time. This chain connects TRBV6-2 or TRBV6-3 to TRBJ2-7; no clear D. Germline V gene data show CDR1 as MNHEY and CDR2 as SVGEGT. CDR3 length equals 11 residues. V gave up 0 bases and J gave up 6 bases, with 3 bases separating them. CDR3 amino acids: CASSYSAEQYF. The DNA for the CDR3 is TGTGCCAGCAGTTACTCGGCCGAGCAGTACTTC.

The chain carries TRBV5-4 and TRBJ2-3, with D unclear. Germline CDR1 and CDR2: SGHNT and YYREEE (reference sequence). The CDR3 is 18 residues long. The ends were cut back, 0 bases at V and 0 bases at J, with 17 bases in the middle. The CDR3: CASSLGIWAGDSTDTQYF. The CDR3 nucleotides read TGTGCCAGCAGCTTGGGCATCTGGGCAGGCGATAGCACAGATACGCAGTATTTT.

V and J are TRBV4-1 and TRBJ1-1; D not resolved. CDR3 length: 14 amino acids. V gave up 4 bases and J gave up 1 base, with 10 bases separating them. CDR1 is MGHRA, CDR2 YSYEKL, per germline. The CDR3, as DNA: TGCGCCAGCAGCCCGAATCCTACGAACACTGAAGCTTTCTTT. Protein product: CASSPNPTNTEAFF.

In this sample, this clone turned up many times. The rearrangement links TRBV28 to TRBJ2-1, with TRBD1 identical over 7 bases. V was pared by 2 bases and J by 4 bases, with 5 bases of the junction left unmatched. Germline V gives CDR1 MDHEN, CDR2 SYDVKM. The CDR3 spans 15 residues. The DNA of the CDR3 is TGTGCCAGCAGTTTAGTAGGGGGACAGTACAATGAGCAGTTCTTC. This gives the protein CASSLVGGQYNEQFF.

The CDR3: CASSGPQGAWEQYF. CDR3 coding DNA: TGTGCTAGCAGCGGACCACAGGGGGCTTGGGAGCAGTACTTC. This sequence joins TRBV21-1 and TRBJ2-7; the D call of TRBD1 is as the table states it, not checked on the DNA. TRBV21-1 counts as a pseudogene. This CDR3 has 14 amino acids.

This clone was seen once. The V gene is TRBV6-1, the J gene TRBJ1-2; TRBD1 is a possible D gene (6 bases). Germline V gives CDR1 MNHNS, CDR2 SASEGT. The CDR3 extends over 13 amino acids. The V end was cut by 3 bases, the J end by 4 bases, with 9 bases between. The chain's CDR3 is CASSETGFYGYTF. The CDR3 coding sequence is TGTGCCAGCAGTGAGACAGGCTTCTATGGCTACACCTTC.

This clone turned up a few times. The chain has TRBV2 and TRBJ1-3; perhaps TRBD1 as D (6 bases). Trimming took off 5 bases at V and 0 bases at J, with 17 bases between the two ends. The CDR3 totals 17 residues. Germline V gene lookup returns CDR1 SNHLY and CDR2 FYNNEI. The CDR3 region is CASSLTRGLSSGNTIYF. For the CDR3, the DNA is TGTGCCAGCAGTCTTACCAGGGGCCTTAGCTCTGGAAACACCATATATTTT.

The chain combines TRBV11-3 with TRBJ1-1; a weak D match, TRBD1 (6 bases). The CDR3 has 11 residues. V was shortened by 11 bases and J by 6 bases, with 13 bases between the two germline ends. Germline V gene data show CDR1 as SGHNT and CDR2 as YENEEA. As DNA, the CDR3 is TGTGCCTATCTCAGGGGACCTGAAGCTTTCTTT. It codes for CAYLRGPEAFF.

The rearrangement links TRBV5-1 to TRBJ2-3; D ambiguous. Between the trimmed V and J ends, which lost 1 base and 1 base, there was a span of 10 bases. Germline assignment: CDR1 SGHRS and CDR2 YFSETQ. The CDR3 sequence is 15 residues long. CDR3 residues: CASSLTGEGTDTQYF. The DNA of the CDR3 is TGCGCCAGCAGCTTGACGGGTGAGGGCACAGATACGCAGTATTTT.